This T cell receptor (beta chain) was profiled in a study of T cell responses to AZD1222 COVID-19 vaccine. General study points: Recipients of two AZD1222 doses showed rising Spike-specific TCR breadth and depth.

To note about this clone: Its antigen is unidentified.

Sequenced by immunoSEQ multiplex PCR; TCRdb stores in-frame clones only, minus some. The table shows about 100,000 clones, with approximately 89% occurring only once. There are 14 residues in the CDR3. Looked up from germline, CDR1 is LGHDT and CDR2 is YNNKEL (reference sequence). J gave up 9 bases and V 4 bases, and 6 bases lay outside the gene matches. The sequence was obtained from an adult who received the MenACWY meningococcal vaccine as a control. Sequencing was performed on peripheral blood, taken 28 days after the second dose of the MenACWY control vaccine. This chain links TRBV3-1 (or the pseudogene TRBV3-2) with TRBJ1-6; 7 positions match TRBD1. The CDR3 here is CASSPSGDSSPLHF. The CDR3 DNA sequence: TGTGCCAGCAGCCCCTCAGGGGACAGTTCACCCCTCCACTTT.